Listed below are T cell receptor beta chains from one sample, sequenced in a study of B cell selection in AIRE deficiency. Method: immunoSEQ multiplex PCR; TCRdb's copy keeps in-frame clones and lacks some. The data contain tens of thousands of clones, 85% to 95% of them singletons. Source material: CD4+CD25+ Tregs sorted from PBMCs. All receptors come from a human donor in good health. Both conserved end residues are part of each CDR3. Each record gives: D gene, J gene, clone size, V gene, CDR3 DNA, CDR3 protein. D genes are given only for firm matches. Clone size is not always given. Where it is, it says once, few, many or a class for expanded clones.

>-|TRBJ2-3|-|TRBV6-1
TGTGCCAGCAGTGGTGGCGGGGCAGACACAGATACGCAGTATTTT
CASSGGGADTDTQYF
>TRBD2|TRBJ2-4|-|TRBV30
TGTGCCTGGAGTCTGGGAGGGCGAATTCAGTACTTC
CAWSLGGRIQYF
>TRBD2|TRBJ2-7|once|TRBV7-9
TGTGCCAGCAGCTACGGGACTAGCGCGTACGAGCAGTACTTC
CASSYGTSAYEQYF
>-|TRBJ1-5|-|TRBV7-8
TGTGCCAGCAGCTTGGGACGGACAGATCAGCCCCAGCATTTT
CASSLGRTDQPQHF
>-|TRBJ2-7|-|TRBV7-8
TGTGCCAGCAGCTTTCGGGACGAGCAGTACTTC
CASSFRDEQYF
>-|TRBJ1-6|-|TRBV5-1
TGCGCCAGCGGCCTTGGGGCAGACTCACCCCTCCACTTT
CASGLGADSPLHF
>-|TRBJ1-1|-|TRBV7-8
TGTGCCAGCAGCCGTCCATTGAACACTGAAGCTTTCTTT
CASSRPLNTEAFF
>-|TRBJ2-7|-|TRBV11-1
TGTGCCAGCAGTTCGAGCGGAACCTACGAGCAGTACTTC
CASSSSGTYEQYF
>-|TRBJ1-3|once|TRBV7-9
TGTGCCAGCAGTTCCCAGCCCTGGACGGCCCGCTCTGGAAACACCATATATTTT
CASSSQPWTARSGNTIYF
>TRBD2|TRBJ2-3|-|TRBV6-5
TGTGCCAGCAACGAACTAGCGGCACTCACAGATACGCAGTATTTT
CASNELAALTDTQYF
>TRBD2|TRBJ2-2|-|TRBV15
TGTGCCACCAGCAGAGTTGGGCTAGCGGGGGCCCCGGACACCGGGGAGCTGTTTTTT
CATSRVGLAGAPDTGELFF
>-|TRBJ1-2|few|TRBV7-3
TGTGCCAGCAGCTTAACGGGGGGCCCGCGTGGCTACACCTTC
CASSLTGGPRGYTF
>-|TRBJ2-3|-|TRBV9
TGTGCCAGCAGCGTTTCCAGCACAGATACGCAGTATTTT
CASSVSSTDTQYF
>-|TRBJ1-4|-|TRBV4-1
TGCGCCAGCAGCCAAGCTAGTGGAGGAGGGGCGCGCGGTTTTAAAAAACTGTTTTTT
CASSQASGGGARGFKKLFF
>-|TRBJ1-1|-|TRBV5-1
TGCGCCAGCAGCTCCCACGGGGACACTGAAGCTTTCTTT
CASSSHGDTEAFF
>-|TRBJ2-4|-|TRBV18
TGTGCCAGCTCACCGGGCGCAGCCAAAAACATTCAGTACTTC
CASSPGAAKNIQYF
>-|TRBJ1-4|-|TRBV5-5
TGTGCCAGCAGTAGGGACGGGGGACGGCGTGAAAAACTGTTTTTT
CASSRDGGRREKLFF
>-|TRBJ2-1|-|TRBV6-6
TGTGCCAGCAGGACAGCCTACAATGAGCAGTTCTTC
CASRTAYNEQFF
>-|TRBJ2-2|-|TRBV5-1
TGCGCCAGCAGCACGAGTGGGCGGTGGGCCGGGGAGCTGTTTTTT
CASSTSGRWAGELFF
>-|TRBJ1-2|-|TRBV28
TGTGCCAGCAGTTTATCCGACTGGGGTTGGGATGGCTACACCTTC
CASSLSDWGWDGYTF
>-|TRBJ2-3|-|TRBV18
TGTGCCACCTTAGGAAGGGCACCGGATACGCAGTATTTT
CATLGRAPDTQYF
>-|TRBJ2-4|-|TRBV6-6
TGTGCCAGCAGGCCTGGGGAAAACATTCAGTACTTC
CASRPGENIQYF
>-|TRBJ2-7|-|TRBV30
TGTGCCTGGAGTGTACGCGGCAGGGAATGGGTGCAGTACTTC
CAWSVRGREWVQYF
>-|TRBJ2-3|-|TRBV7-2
TGTGCCAGCAGCTCCCCCAGGGCTTCTAGCACAGATACGCAGTATTTT
CASSSPRASSTDTQYF
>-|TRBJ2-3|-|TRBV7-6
TGTGCCAGCAGCTGGGCTGAGGGCACAGATACGCAGTATTTT
CASSWAEGTDTQYF
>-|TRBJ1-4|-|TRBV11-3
TGTGCCAGCAGCTCCTCCTTAATTGAAAAACTGTTTTTT
CASSSSLIEKLFF
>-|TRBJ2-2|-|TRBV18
TGTGCCAGCTCACCAGGCGCCCTGACCACCGGGGAGCTGTTTTTT
CASSPGALTTGELFF